This TCR beta chain was retrieved from a study of technical replicates of blood from several donors. Germline V gene data show CDR1 as SGHDN and CDR2 as FVKESK. The CDR3 consists of 14 residues. The V gene lost 4 bases and the J gene lost 1 base, with 10 bases spanning the gap. Data came from immunoSEQ multiplex PCR; TCRdb stores just in-frame clones and leaves some out. This table holds tens of thousands of clones, more than 85% found once. The sample consisted of PBMCs. This clonotype was sampled from a human donor in good health. Some clones in this sample may be carry-over from other donors' samples. The chain joins TRBV14 to TRBJ1-1; D is undetermined. The CDR3 DNA reads TGTGCCAGCAGCCTCAAGACAAGGAACACTGAAGCTTTCTTT. It yields the protein CASSLKTRNTEAFF.